This T cell receptor (beta chain) was obtained from a study of T cells in Graves' hyperthyroidism and ophthalmopathy. Study results and caveats: For ophthalmopathy, model prediction preceded onset by a median roughly 6.2 months.

TCR beta CDR3 region amplification was performed from RNA transcripts. An initial round of RT-PCR targeting the TCR CDR3 relied on the HTBI primer set. Each CDR3 protein gets one entry after TCRdb re-called the multiplex PCR reads with MiXCR. The table lists over 550,000 distinct CDR3 sequences, over 15% of them singletons. This clonotype was detected ten times or more. Its antigen is currently unknown. Investigators excluded patients with uncontrolled infection, other autoimmune disease, pregnancy or lactation. Germline assignment: CDR1 GTSNPN and CDR2 SVGIG (reference sequence). This CDR3 is 17 amino acids long. V was pared by 7 bases and J by 8 bases, with 22 bases of the junction left unmatched.

This sequence joins TRBV30 and TRBJ2-1; 8 bases align to TRBD2. The TCR sequence derives from a woman under 30 with Graves' hyperthyroidism. The sequencing input was blood. The CDR3 loop is CALQGGGLGGTIHEQFF. DNA for the CDR3: TGTGCCTTACAGGGTGGGGGACTAGGGGGGACAATCCATGAGCAGTTCTTC.